The 16 T cell receptor beta chains below were found in one sample sequenced in a study of T cells in Graves' hyperthyroidism and ophthalmopathy. What was amplified from RNA transcripts were TCR beta CDR3 regions. The primer set for the first-round RT-PCR of the TCR CDR3 was HTBI. Each CDR3 protein is one row after TCRdb ran MiXCR on the multiplex PCR reads. The sample contains some 510,000 distinct CDR3 sequences, roughly 46% of which appear only once. The material sequenced was peripheral blood or thyroid tissue (not recorded which). These receptors all come from a woman aged 18-35 years with Graves' hyperthyroidism.

The table lists this clonotype with many counts. This sequence joins TRBV29-1 and TRBJ1-2; D is unclear. Germline V gene lookup returns CDR1 SQVTM and CDR2 ANQGSEA. The V and J ends lost 3 bases and 4 bases respectively, with 9 bases between them. There are 12 residues in the CDR3. The CDR3 loop reads CSVEVSFYGYTF. The CDR3, as DNA: TGCAGCGTTGAGGTCAGCTTCTATGGCTACACCTTC.

The sample holds many counts of this clonotype. At one end the junction does not follow the germline gene, possibly because of a read error. The genes are TRBV10-3 and TRBJ2-2; 7 bases match TRBD2. CDR1 ENHRY and CDR2 SYGVKD come from the germline V gene. The CDR3 length is 16 residues. In DNA, the CDR3 is TGTGCCATCGGTGATAGCGGGCGGAGTAGCTCCGGGGAGCTGTTTTTT. This encodes CAIGDSGRSSSGELFF.

CDR3 loop: CSARPTGEPSYEQYF. The DNA for the CDR3 is TGCAGTGCTAGACCGACAGGGGAGCCCTCCTACGAGCAGTACTTC. The V and J genes are TRBV20-1 and TRBJ2-7, with TRBD1 matching over 8 bases. CDR3 length: 15 amino acids. CDR1 DFQATT and CDR2 SNEGSKA come from the germline V gene (reference sequence). The J segment lost 0 bases and the V segment lost 2 bases, leaving 6 bases of the junction unmatched.

This chain joins TRBV7-2 and TRBJ2-5; D call uncertain. Germline V gene sequence: CDR1 SGHTA, CDR2 FQGNSA. The CDR3 totals 13 residues. V was shortened by 1 base and J by 9 bases, with 12 bases between the two germline ends. CDR3 DNA sequence: TGTGCCAGCAGCTTAGGGACCAATCAGCCCCAGTACTTC. Translating it yields CASSLGTNQPQYF.

This clonotype was recorded once. A much bigger clone sits one base away, suggesting this may be a read error. The chain links TRBV29-1 to TRBJ2-7, with 7 bases aligning to TRBD2. Germline V gene sequence: CDR1 SQVTM, CDR2 ANQGSEA. The CDR3 is 15 amino acids. The CDR3 spells CSVEEIGGRSYERYF. CDR3 bases: TGCAGCGTTGAAGAAATCGGCGGGAGAAGCTACGAGCGGTACTTC.

This clonotype was counted only a few times. The junction shows a germline mismatch at one end, possibly a read error. The chain combines TRBV4-1 with TRBJ1-5; TRBD1 might be the D (5 bases). The CDR3 has 15 residues. CDR1 is MGHRA, CDR2 YSYEKL, per germline. The CDR3 DNA reads TGTGCCAGCAGCCCACCAGGAAGGGGACATCAGCCCCAGCATTTT. Protein: CASSPPGRGHQPQHF.

Many counts were recorded for this clonotype. The chain joins TRBV10-3 to TRBJ1-2; no firm D call. The CDR3 consists of 12 residues. Deletions cut 8 bases from V and 4 bases from J, with 11 bases between. Looked up from germline, CDR1 is ENHRY and CDR2 is SYGVKD. The CDR3 protein is CAIGSRVYGYTF. CDR3 DNA sequence: TGTGCCATCGGAAGTCGAGTCTATGGCTACACCTTC.

The chain joins TRBV7-9 to TRBJ1-6; D unclear. This CDR3 is 14 amino acids long. CDR1 is SEHNR, CDR2 FQNEAQ, per germline (reference sequence). V shed 1 base and J shed 7 bases, with 8 bases lying between them. CDR3 nucleotides: TGTGCCAGCAGCTTAGGCCTGGAGAATTCACCCCTCCACTTT. It is translated as CASSLGLENSPLHF.

The sample holds a few counts of this clonotype. This may come from a read error, since a much larger clone is one base off. J is TRBJ1-2 and V is TRBV2, with 7 bases lining up with TRBD1. The germline gives CDR1 SNHLY, CDR2 FYNNEI. This CDR3 region has 14 residues. CDR3 coding DNA: TGTGCCAGCAGTTTTGACAGGGCTAACTATAGCTACACCTTC. Residues: CASSFDRANYSYTF.

This clonotype was recorded a few times. The chain employs TRBV20-1 and TRBJ2-5; D is perhaps TRBD1 (6 bases). Trimming removed 4 bases from V and 0 bases from J, with 9 bases in between. The CDR3 extends over 13 amino acids. CDR1 and CDR2 (germline): DFQATT, SNEGSKA (reference sequence). CDR3 DNA sequence: TGCAGTGCTAACCGGGACAACCAAGAGACCCAGTACTTC. As protein: CSANRDNQETQYF.

This clonotype was recorded a few times. One junction end disagrees with the germline gene, perhaps due to a read error. The chain recombines TRBV10-3 with TRBJ2-5, with 12 bases lining up with TRBD2. Germline CDR1 and CDR2: ENHRY and SYGVKD. The CDR3 extends over 16 amino acids. CDR3 region: CASSFRLAGVLETQYF. The CDR3 DNA is TGTGCCAGCAGTTTCCGACTAGCGGGAGTCCTGGAGACCCAGTACTTC.

The chain has TRBV5-5 and TRBJ2-5, with 11 nucleotides matching TRBD2. The CDR3 is 16 amino acids. V shed 4 bases, J shed 2 bases, and the junction held 7 bases outside the gene matches. Germline V gives CDR1 SGHKS, CDR2 YYEKEE (reference sequence). CDR3 in DNA: TGTGCCAGCAGCACCCTAGCGGGAGGAGGGCAAGAGACCCAGTACTTC. Protein sequence: CASSTLAGGGQETQYF.

This clonotype was counted between two and nine times. The chain joins TRBV7-9 to TRBJ1-5, with D perhaps TRBD1 (6 bases). This CDR3 spans 14 amino acids. V was pared by 5 bases and J by 3 bases, with 11 bases between. Per germline, CDR1 SEHNR and CDR2 FQNEAQ (reference sequence). The chain's CDR3 is CASSPQGPNQPQHF. DNA of the CDR3: TGTGCCAGCAGCCCTCAGGGGCCCAATCAGCCCCAGCATTTT.

V and J are TRBV24-1 and TRBJ2-5; 7 nucleotides line up with TRBD2. The V segment lost 5 bases and the J segment 1 base; nucleotides outside the gene matches: 21. Germline V gives CDR1 KGHDR, CDR2 SFDVKD. The CDR3 consists of 20 residues. In DNA form, the CDR3 reads TGTGCCACCAGTGGACCTTCTGACCCAGGCCCTAGCGGATTCCAAGAGACCCAGTACTTC. It yields the protein CATSGPSDPGPSGFQETQYF.

This CDR3 reads CASSLAGFPGEQYF. CDR3 sequence (DNA): TGTGCCAGCAGCTTAGCGGGATTCCCCGGCGAGCAGTACTTC. The genes are TRBV7-2 and TRBJ2-7, with no clear D. Deletions cut 0 bases from V and 6 bases from J, with 12 bases between. Germline V CDR1 and CDR2: SGHTA, FQGNSA. The CDR3 runs 14 residues. The full variable domain, its missing parts supplied by reference TRBV7-2 and TRBJ2-7, is GAGVSQSPSNKVTEKGKDVELRCDPISGHTALYWYRQSLGQGLEFLIYFQGNSAPDKSGLPSDRFSAERTGGSVSTLTIQRTQQEDSAVYLCASSLAGFPGEQYFGPGTRLTVT.

The V gene is TRBV5-5, the J gene TRBJ1-5; the D is unclear. Per germline, CDR1 SGHKS and CDR2 YYEKEE (reference sequence). CDR3 length: 13 amino acids. V was cut by 2 bases and J by 7 bases, with 10 bases left in between. The chain's CDR3 is CASSFQANQPQHF. The CDR3 DNA reads TGTGCCAGCAGCTTTCAAGCGAACCAGCCCCAGCATTTT.